The 18 T cell receptor beta chains below come from one sample, sequenced in a study of blood T cell repertoires in COVID-19 (TCRdb year 2020). Library generation was performed with the immunoSEQ multiplex PCR assay. TCRdb obtained this table from immuneACCESS and retained in-frame rearrangements with V and J assigned. These tables miss some clones; where compared with another copy, unresolved V genes account for less than half of the shortfall, and the remainder is unexplained. For this sample the table gives tens of thousands of clones, of which about 85% were detected only once. Roughly 10% of the sample is in the top ten clones. The sequenced material came from peripheral blood. Receptors were obtained from a woman aged 70-85 years with active or convalescent COVID-19.

V is TRBV2 and J is TRBJ1-1; weak D call: TRBD1 (6 bases). CDR3 length: 13 residues. Germline-derived CDR1 and CDR2 are SNHLY and FYNNEI. V was pared by 11 bases and J by 4 bases, with 17 bases between. CDR3 DNA sequence: TGTGCCGGAAACAGGGATGTGGGCACTGAAGCTTTCTTT. The encoded protein is CAGNRDVGTEAFF. The full variable domain, its missing parts supplied by reference TRBV2 and TRBJ1-1, is EPEVTQTPSHQVTQMGQEVILRCVPISNHLYFYWYRQILGQKVEFLVSFYNNEISEKSEIFDDQFSVERPDGSNFTLKIRSTKLEDSAMYFCAGNRDVGTEAFFGQGTRLTVV.

This clone was picked up one time. The rearrangement links TRBV28 to TRBJ2-3, with 9 bases fitting TRBD1. V gave up 6 bases and J gave up 3 bases; unmatched junction bases: 10. CDR3 length equals 16 residues. CDR1 and CDR2 from the germline V gene are MDHEN and SYDVKM. CDR3 residues: CASRRTGGWRTDTQYF. CDR3 coding DNA: TGTGCCAGCAGGCGCACAGGGGGCTGGAGAACAGATACGCAGTATTTT. The full variable domain, its missing parts supplied by reference TRBV28 and TRBJ2-3, is DVKVTQSSRYLVKRTGEKVFLECVQDMDHENMFWYRQDPGLGLRLIYFSYDVKMKEKGDIPEGYSVSREKKERFSLILESASTNQTSMYLCASRRTGGWRTDTQYFGPGTRLTVL.

The gene calls are TRBV7-6 and TRBJ1-6; tentative D call: TRBD1 (6 bases). The V gene's germline CDR1 is SGHVS and CDR2 FNYEAQ. CDR3 length: 16 residues. Between the trimmed V and J ends, which lost 1 base and 1 base, there was a span of 8 bases. The DNA for the CDR3 is TGTGCCAGCAGCTTAGAGGGGGGGTCCTATAATTCACCCCTCCACTTT. This encodes CASSLEGGSYNSPLHF.

The chain combines TRBV6-5 with TRBJ2-7; 8 bases map to TRBD2. The V segment lost 7 bases and the J segment 0 bases; nucleotides outside the gene matches: 5. The CDR3 spans 14 residues. CDR1 is MNHEY, CDR2 SVGAGI, per germline. The CDR3 region has the DNA TGTGCCAGCACTCAGCGGGGGCCCTCCTACGAGCAGTACTTC. Protein product: CASTQRGPSYEQYF.

The gene calls are TRBV27 and TRBJ1-6, with TRBD1 matching 11 bases. V lost 6 bases to trimming and J lost 9 bases; unmatched junction nucleotides: 10. The germline gives CDR1 MNHEY, CDR2 SMNVEV (reference sequence). The CDR3 spans 16 residues. CDR3 coding DNA: TGTGCCAGCAGAACGCTGAGGGACAGGGGGTCTTCACCCCTCCACTTT. Its translation: CASRTLRDRGSSPLHF.

V and J are TRBV3-1 (or the pseudogene TRBV3-2) and TRBJ1-2; 8 bases are a match to TRBD1. Germline CDR1 reads LGHDT; CDR2 reads YNNKEL (reference sequence). The length of the CDR3 is 15 residues. J was trimmed by 3 bases and V by 1 base; bases with no gene match: 4. CDR3 nucleotides: TGTGCCAGCAGCCAAGGCAGGGGGCGGGACTATGGCTACACCTTC. This gives the protein CASSQGRGRDYGYTF.

The chain has TRBV19 and TRBJ1-5, with TRBD1 as a possible D gene (6 bases). The V gene's germline CDR1 is LNHDA and CDR2 SQIVND (reference sequence). CDR3 size: 16 residues. The V end was cut by 4 bases, the J end by 4 bases, with 17 bases between. The CDR3 here is CASSTNRVGRNQPQHF. The DNA for the CDR3 is TGTGCCAGTAGTACTAACAGGGTTGGTAGAAATCAGCCCCAGCATTTT. The variable domain in full, completed from reference TRBV19 and TRBJ1-5, reads DGGITQSPKYLFRKEGQNVTLSCEQNLNHDAMYWYRQDPGQGLRLIYYSQIVNDFQKGDIAEGYSVSREKKESFPLTVTSAQKNPTAFYLCASSTNRVGRNQPQHFGDGTRLSIL.

The chain carries TRBV7-9 and TRBJ2-5, with no clear D. Germline V CDR1 and CDR2: SEHNR, FQNEAQ (reference sequence). The CDR3 length is 14 residues. Between the trimmed V and J ends, which lost 2 bases and 7 bases, there was a span of 14 bases. The CDR3 sequence: CASSLSGLRGTQYF. CDR3 coding DNA: TGTGCCAGCAGCTTATCCGGCCTAAGAGGGACCCAGTACTTC. The entire variable domain, with the rest obtained from reference TRBV7-9 and TRBJ2-5, is as follows: DTGVSQNPRHKITKRGQNVTFRCDPISEHNRLYWYRQTLGQGPEFLTYFQNEAQLEKSRLLSDRFSAERPKGSFSTLEIQRTEQGDSAMYLCASSLSGLRGTQYFGPGTRLLVL.

J is TRBJ1-2 and V is TRBV10-2, with TRBD1 matching 10 bases. CDR1 WSHSY and CDR2 SAAADI come from the germline V gene. The junction had 9 bases not matched to a gene; V was cut back by 4 bases and J by 7 bases. The CDR3 extends over 15 amino acids. The CDR3 region is CASSAEGQGEFGYTF. In DNA form, the CDR3 reads TGCGCCAGCAGTGCCGAAGGACAGGGGGAGTTTGGCTACACCTTC.

The V call is TRBV6-1, the J call TRBJ1-1; possible D gene TRBD1, 5 bases. Trimming shortened V by 2 bases and J by 4 bases, and 20 bases separated the two germline ends. CDR3 size: 17 residues. Germline-derived CDR1 and CDR2 are MNHNS and SASEGT. The CDR3 region is CASSESYLSGWRTEAFF. In nucleotides, the CDR3 is TGTGCCAGCAGTGAATCCTACTTGTCAGGGTGGCGCACTGAAGCTTTCTTT.

The CDR3 nucleotides read TGTGCCAGCAGTCAGGGACTAGCGGGGGGCTTCTACGAGCAGTACTTC. Its protein product is CASSQGLAGGFYEQYF. The V call is TRBV6-2 or TRBV6-3, the J call TRBJ2-7, with TRBD2 identical over 15 bases. With 5 bases clipped from V and 3 bases from J, the junction kept 5 bases outside the gene matches. This CDR3 is 16 amino acids long. CDR1 and CDR2 from the germline V gene are MNHEY and SVGEGT.

The chain combines TRBV6-2 or TRBV6-3 with TRBJ2-7, with D tentatively TRBD2 (7 bases). The CDR3 loop spans 15 amino acids. CDR1 is MNHEY, CDR2 SVGEGT, per germline. V was clipped by 4 bases and J by 3 bases, with 16 bases between them. CDR3 loop: CASSSQGLAVYEQYF. CDR3 nucleotides: TGTGCCAGCAGTTCCCAGGGGCTAGCGGTCTACGAGCAGTACTTC.

The chain joins TRBV24-1 to TRBJ2-3; 10 bases align to TRBD1. CDR1 KGHDR and CDR2 SFDVKD come from the germline V gene. The J segment lost 5 bases and the V segment lost 2 bases, leaving 3 bases of the junction unmatched. CDR3 size: 15 residues. Here the CDR3 reads CATSDSRDRGDTQYF. In DNA, the CDR3 is TGTGCCACCAGTGATTCCCGGGACAGGGGAGATACGCAGTATTTT.

The rearrangement uses TRBV5-1 and TRBJ2-3, with 9 nucleotides matching TRBD2. V trimming: 4 bases; J trimming: 1 base; junction bases outside the gene matches: 7. CDR1 and CDR2 from the germline V gene are SGHRS and YFSETQ. The CDR3 extends over 16 amino acids. The CDR3 sequence: CASSPGVAGGTDTQYF. CDR3 bases: TGCGCCAGCAGCCCGGGGGTAGCGGGGGGCACAGATACGCAGTATTTT. Together with reference TRBV5-1 and TRBJ2-3, the CDR3 gives the full variable domain: KAGVTQTPRYLIKTRGQQVTLSCSPISGHRSVSWYQQTPGQGLQFLFEYFSETQRNKGNFPGRFSGRQFSNSRSEMNVSTLELGDSALYLCASSPGVAGGTDTQYFGPGTRLTVL.

V is TRBV7-2 and J is TRBJ1-2, with D possibly TRBD1 on 5 matching bases. Germline CDR1 and CDR2: SGHTA and FQGNSA. The CDR3 has 15 residues. Trimming left V 1 base short and J 1 base short, with 10 bases between. As DNA, the CDR3 is TGTGCCAGCAGCTTAGTGGCAGGGAATAACTATGGCTACACCTTC. Translating gives CASSLVAGNNYGYTF.

The V and J genes are TRBV4-2 and TRBJ2-2, with 9 bases lining up with TRBD2. There are 17 residues in the CDR3. V lost 4 bases, J lost 4 bases, and 10 bases stayed unmatched. Germline loops: CDR1 LGHNA, CDR2 YNFKEQ. CDR3 region: CASSLWASGDLTGELFF. CDR3 bases: TGTGCCAGCAGCCTCTGGGCTAGCGGGGATCTCACCGGGGAGCTGTTTTTT.

This rearrangement joins TRBV5-1 to TRBJ2-1, with D possibly TRBD2 on 6 matching bases. The CDR3 is 14 residues long. The V gene lost 7 bases and the J gene lost 1 base, with 12 bases spanning the gap. Germline-derived CDR1 and CDR2 are SGHRS and YFSETQ. The CDR3 DNA is TGCGCCAGCCAGTTGGGAGGTTCCTACAATGAGCAGTTCTTC. It codes for CASQLGGSYNEQFF.

V gene TRBV19 combines with J gene TRBJ1-6, with unresolved D. Germline V gene sequence: CDR1 LNHDA, CDR2 SQIVND (reference sequence). V was clipped by 3 bases and J by 0 bases, with 21 bases between them. This CDR3 is 20 amino acids long. The CDR3 protein is CASSISLAQMGRSYNSPLHF. The CDR3 DNA follows: TGTGCCAGTAGTATTTCGTTGGCTCAGATGGGCCGCTCCTATAATTCACCCCTCCACTTT. Using reference TRBV19 and TRBJ1-6 for the parts outside the CDR3, the full variable domain is DGGITQSPKYLFRKEGQNVTLSCEQNLNHDAMYWYRQDPGQGLRLIYYSQIVNDFQKGDIAEGYSVSREKKESFPLTVTSAQKNPTAFYLCASSISLAQMGRSYNSPLHFGNGTRLTVT.